These T cell receptor beta chains were read from a single sample in a study of human T cells and chemical hapten exposure. TCRdb re-analysed the RACE reads in MiXCR, keeping a single row per CDR3 protein. The table lists 74,000 or so distinct CDR3 sequences, approximately 10% of them singletons. The material was whole blood, obtained in connection with sensitization to the hapten diphenylcyclopropenone (DPC). These receptors all come from a woman between 50 and 59 years old with alopecia areata. Some clones in this sample may be carry-over from other donors' samples. Each CDR3 is given with its conserved first and last residue. The order of the fields is V gene, D gene, J gene, clone size, CDR3 protein, CDR3 DNA. A D gene is named only where the DNA matches it firmly. Expanded clones are given a class, and other clones once, few, many or no size at all.

TRBV7-6	-	TRBJ2-2	-	CASSLRTSGELFF	TGTGCCAGCAGCTTACGCACGAGCGGGGAGCTGTTTTTT
TRBV20-1	-	TRBJ2-2	many	CSARPHTGELFF	TGCAGTGCTCGGCCTCACACCGGGGAGCTGTTTTTT
TRBV5-4	-	TRBJ2-1	few	CASRPDLKSSYNEQFF	TGTGCCAGCAGGCCCGACTTGAAGAGCTCCTACAATGAGCAGTTCTTC
TRBV12-3/TRBV12-4	-	TRBJ1-1	few	CASSSRGNTEAFF	TGTGCCAGCAGTTCCAGGGGAAACACTGAAGCTTTCTTT
TRBV3-1	-	TRBJ2-7	many	CASSQVAGARSEEQYF	TGTGCCAGCAGCCAAGTCGCAGGGGCCCGTTCTGAGGAGCAGTACTTC
TRBV29-1	-	TRBJ2-1	few	CSVEDRRGINEQFF	TGCAGCGTTGAAGACAGGCGTGGAATCAATGAGCAGTTCTTC
TRBV20-1	TRBD2	TRBJ2-1	many	CSAREPGTSIYNEQFF	TGCAGTGCTAGAGAACCCGGGACTAGCATCTACAATGAGCAGTTCTTC
TRBV3-1	-	TRBJ2-1	-	CASSQDGGWGEQFF	TGTGCCAGCAGCCAAGATGGCGGCTGGGGGGAGCAGTTCTTC
TRBV29-1	-	TRBJ2-1	few	CSVRSGYEQFF	TGCAGCGTTCGTTCGGGATACGAGCAGTTCTTC
TRBV28	TRBD2	TRBJ2-5	-	CASSLASGRPGETQYF	TGTGCCAGCAGTTTGGCTAGCGGGAGGCCCGGGGAGACCCAGTACTTC
TRBV18	-	TRBJ1-5	-	CASSPLESAPFNQPQHF	TGTGCCAGCTCACCCCTAGAGTCCGCCCCCTTCAATCAGCCCCAGCATTTT
TRBV11-3	TRBD2	TRBJ2-3	-	CASSGGREDTQYF	TGTGCCAGTAGTGGCGGGAGAGAAGATACGCAGTATTTT
TRBV7-6	TRBD2	TRBJ2-5	-	CASSVSGIYQETQYF	TGTGCCAGCAGCGTTAGCGGGATTTACCAAGAGACCCAGTACTTC
TRBV7-2	TRBD2	TRBJ2-3	few	CASSWGLAGGGTDTQYF	TGTGCCAGCAGCTGGGGACTAGCGGGAGGGGGCACAGATACGCAGTATTTT
TRBV12-3/TRBV12-4	-	TRBJ2-2	few	CASCQDTYTGELFF	TGTGCCAGCTGCCAGGACACCTACACCGGGGAGCTGTTTTTT
TRBV6-5	TRBD1	TRBJ2-5	few	CASSYPGQGQGAQYF	TGTGCCAGCAGTTACCCGGGACAGGGACAAGGGGCCCAGTACTTC
TRBV7-9	TRBD1	TRBJ1-1	-	CASSLTGSRNTEAFF	TGTGCCAGCAGTTTGACAGGGTCCCGGAACACTGAAGCTTTCTTT
TRBV18	-	TRBJ2-5	-	CASSVTGVAETQYF	TGTGCCAGCTCAGTGACGGGAGTGGCAGAGACCCAGTACTTC
TRBV29-1	TRBD2	TRBJ2-2	many	CSATAPSGSTRELFF	TGCAGCGCCACAGCCCCTAGCGGGAGTACCCGGGAGCTGTTTTTT
TRBV28	-	TRBJ2-6	many	CASRLRGAGANVLTF	TGTGCCAGCAGACTTCGGGGCGCTGGGGCCAACGTCCTGACTTTC
TRBV28	-	TRBJ1-5	many	CASSFAGNGQPQHF	TGTGCCAGCAGTTTTGCGGGGAACGGTCAGCCCCAGCATTTT
TRBV24-1	TRBD1	TRBJ2-4	few	CATSDPGGDIQYF	TGTGCCACCAGTGATCCAGGGGGCGACATTCAGTACTTC
TRBV7-9	-	TRBJ2-7	few	CASSPFDHEQYF	TGTGCCAGCAGCCCCTTTGATCACGAGCAGTACTTC
TRBV25-1	-	TRBJ1-3	few	CASSDSRYQGNTIYF	TGTGCCAGCAGTGATTCGCGGTACCAAGGAAACACCATATATTTT
TRBV11-2	TRBD1	TRBJ2-5	many	CASSLDRGRTETQYF	TGTGCCAGCAGCCTGGACAGGGGGCGTACTGAGACCCAGTACTTC
TRBV6-2/TRBV6-3	-	TRBJ1-4	-	CASRNVEEGGEKLFF	TGTGCCAGCAGAAACGTCGAGGAGGGGGGTGAAAAACTGTTTTTT
TRBV7-9	-	TRBJ2-5	few	CASSASETQYF	TGTGCCAGCAGCGCCTCCGAGACCCAGTACTTC
TRBV6-5	-	TRBJ1-1	-	CASSPSGRVAEAFF	TGTGCCAGCAGCCCCTCAGGTCGAGTAGCTGAAGCTTTCTTT
TRBV18	-	TRBJ2-3	many	CASSPTIGSTDTQYF	TGTGCCAGCTCACCTACTATCGGGAGCACAGATACGCAGTATTTT
TRBV20-1	TRBD1	TRBJ1-5	many	CSLSRQGGQPQHF	TGCAGCTTGAGCAGGCAGGGGGGTCAGCCCCAGCATTTT
TRBV7-3	TRBD1	TRBJ1-6	few	CASSLAGTGSPSPLHF	TGTGCCAGCAGCTTAGCCGGGACAGGGTCCCCTTCACCCCTCCACTTT
TRBV6-4	-	TRBJ1-2	few	CASSASPNYGYTF	TGTGCCAGCAGCGCCAGCCCTAACTATGGCTACACCTTC
TRBV12-3/TRBV12-4	-	TRBJ1-6	-	CASSLSSNSPLHF	TGTGCCAGCAGTTTGAGCAGCAATTCACCCCTCCACTTT
TRBV10-3	-	TRBJ2-2	-	CAISLSGWSGELFF	TGTGCCATCAGTCTCTCCGGCTGGAGCGGGGAGCTGTTTTTT
TRBV12-3/TRBV12-4	-	TRBJ1-2	many	CASLTGANYGYTF	TGTGCCAGCCTGACCGGAGCTAACTATGGCTACACCTTC
TRBV12-3/TRBV12-4	TRBD1	TRBJ1-3	many	CASSFRDRETLNTIYF	TGTGCCAGCAGCTTCCGGGACAGGGAAACCTTAAACACCATATATTTT
TRBV6-2/TRBV6-3	-	TRBJ1-5	few	CASRASQSPNQPQHF	TGTGCCAGCAGGGCCTCGCAGAGCCCCAATCAGCCCCAGCATTTT
TRBV5-1	-	TRBJ2-6	few	CASSLESRAWGANVLTF	TGCGCCAGCAGCTTGGAGAGCAGGGCGTGGGGGGCCAACGTCCTGACTTTC
TRBV19	-	TRBJ2-5	-	CASSANREATQYF	TGTGCCAGTAGTGCCAACAGGGAGGCGACCCAGTACTTC
TRBV3-1	-	TRBJ2-3	-	CASSQDGPSSFTDTQYF	TGTGCCAGCAGCCAAGATGGGCCATCTAGCTTCACAGATACGCAGTATTTT
TRBV11-3	-	TRBJ1-3	-	CASSELEILYF	TGTGCCAGCAGCGAACTTGAGATTTTATATTTT
TRBV6-8	-	TRBJ1-6	few	CARRGRHSPLHF	TGTGCCAGGAGGGGCCGCCATTCACCCCTCCACTTT
TRBV5-1	TRBD1	TRBJ1-1	few	CASSYGTGGLNTEAFF	TGCGCCAGCAGCTACGGGACAGGGGGTTTGAACACTGAAGCTTTCTTT
TRBV27	TRBD1	TRBJ2-1	many	CASSADRAPYNEQFF	TGTGCCAGCAGTGCTGACAGGGCCCCGTACAATGAGCAGTTCTTC
TRBV6-5	TRBD1	TRBJ1-2	-	CASSSQDRVDGYTF	TGTGCCAGCAGTTCCCAGGACAGGGTTGATGGCTACACCTTC
TRBV10-3	TRBD1	TRBJ2-4	-	CVISHGQGGQNIQYF	TGTGTCATCAGCCACGGACAGGGCGGTCAAAACATTCAGTACTTC
TRBV20-1	TRBD2	TRBJ2-7	few	CSAWSGRAAEQYF	TGCAGTGCGTGGAGCGGGAGGGCCGCCGAGCAGTACTTC
TRBV5-1	-	TRBJ2-3	-	CASSLRPGQGTDTQYF	TGCGCCAGCAGCCTCCGACCGGGGCAAGGCACAGATACGCAGTATTTT
TRBV7-3	-	TRBJ2-1	many	CASSLAGSTYNEQFF	TGTGCCAGCAGCTTAGCAGGGTCCACCTACAATGAGCAGTTCTTC
TRBV6-2/TRBV6-3	-	TRBJ2-7	few	CASSLRGSYEQYF	TGTGCCAGCAGTTTGAGGGGGTCCTACGAGCAGTACTTC